This record looks at one T cell receptor beta chain sequence and its context. This CDR3 comprises 16 residues. CDR1 SEHNR and CDR2 FQNEAQ come from the germline V gene (reference sequence). V shed 3 bases, J shed 0 bases, and the junction held 3 bases outside the gene matches. This record comes from a study of shared T cell receptors in the human thymus. The data were produced by immunoSEQ multiplex PCR, yet TCRdb's version contains in-frame clones alone and is incomplete. The table has approximately 730,000 clones, 80% to 90% seen once; the top ten hold roughly 0.01%. A further study also used this sample, focusing on human thymus T cells. That source notes: Across thymic and blood repertoires, the usage of V and J genes appeared to be biased.

The sequenced sample consisted of thymocytes. The V and J genes are TRBV7-9 and TRBJ1-5; 9 bases are a match to TRBD1. The TCR originated in a girl under three years old with a congenital heart defect. The CDR3 sequence is CASSLGQGSSNQPQHF. Here the CDR3 DNA reads TGTGCCAGCAGCTTGGGACAGGGCAGTAGCAATCAGCCCCAGCATTTT.